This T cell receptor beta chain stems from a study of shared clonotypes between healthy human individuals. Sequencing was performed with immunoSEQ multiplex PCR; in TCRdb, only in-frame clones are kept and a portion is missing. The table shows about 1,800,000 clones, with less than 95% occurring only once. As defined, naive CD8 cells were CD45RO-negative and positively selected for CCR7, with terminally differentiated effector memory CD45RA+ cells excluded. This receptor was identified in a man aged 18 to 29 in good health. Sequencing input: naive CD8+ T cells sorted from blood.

CDR3 DNA sequence: TGTGCCAGCAGCAAGGACAACCTGAACACTGAAGCTTTCTTT. This translates into CASSKDNLNTEAFF. The chain carries TRBV6-5 and TRBJ1-1; D possibly corresponds to TRBD1 (5 bases). There are 14 residues in the CDR3. The ends were cut back, 6 bases at V and 0 bases at J, with 11 bases in the middle. Per the germline V gene, CDR1 is MNHEY and CDR2 is SVGAGI.